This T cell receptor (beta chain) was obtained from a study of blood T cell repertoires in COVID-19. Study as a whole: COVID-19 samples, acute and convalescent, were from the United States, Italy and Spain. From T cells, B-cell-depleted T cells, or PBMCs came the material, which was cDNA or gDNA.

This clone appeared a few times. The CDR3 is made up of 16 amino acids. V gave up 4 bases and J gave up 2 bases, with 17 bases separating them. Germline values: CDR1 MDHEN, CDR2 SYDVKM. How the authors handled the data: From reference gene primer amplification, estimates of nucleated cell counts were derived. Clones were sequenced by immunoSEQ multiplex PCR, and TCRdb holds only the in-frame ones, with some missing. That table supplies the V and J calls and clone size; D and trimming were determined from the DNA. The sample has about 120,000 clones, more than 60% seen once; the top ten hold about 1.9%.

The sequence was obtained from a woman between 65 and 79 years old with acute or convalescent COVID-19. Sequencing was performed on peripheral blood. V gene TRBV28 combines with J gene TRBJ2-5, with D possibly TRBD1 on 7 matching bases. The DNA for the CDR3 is TGTGCCAGCAGTTCGACAGGGAGGAGTTGGCAAGAGACCCAGTACTTC. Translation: CASSSTGRSWQETQYF. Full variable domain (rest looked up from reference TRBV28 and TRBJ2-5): DVKVTQSSRYLVKRTGEKVFLECVQDMDHENMFWYRQDPGLGLRLIYFSYDVKMKEKGDIPEGYSVSREKKERFSLILESASTNQTSMYLCASSSTGRSWQETQYFGPGTRLLVL.